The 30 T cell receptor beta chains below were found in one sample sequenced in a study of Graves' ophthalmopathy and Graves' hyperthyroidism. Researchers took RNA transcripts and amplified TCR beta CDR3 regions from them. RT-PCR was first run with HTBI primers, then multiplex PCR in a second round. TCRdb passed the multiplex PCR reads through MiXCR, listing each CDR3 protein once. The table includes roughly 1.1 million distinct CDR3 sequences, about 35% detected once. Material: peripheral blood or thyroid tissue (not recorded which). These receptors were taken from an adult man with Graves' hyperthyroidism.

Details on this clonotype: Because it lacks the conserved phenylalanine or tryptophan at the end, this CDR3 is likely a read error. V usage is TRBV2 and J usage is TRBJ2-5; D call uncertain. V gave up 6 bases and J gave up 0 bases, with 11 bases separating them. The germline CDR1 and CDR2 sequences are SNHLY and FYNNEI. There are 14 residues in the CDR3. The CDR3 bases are TGTGCCAGCAGCTCAGGCAGGTACCAAGAGACCCAGTACTTA. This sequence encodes CASSSGRYQETQYL.

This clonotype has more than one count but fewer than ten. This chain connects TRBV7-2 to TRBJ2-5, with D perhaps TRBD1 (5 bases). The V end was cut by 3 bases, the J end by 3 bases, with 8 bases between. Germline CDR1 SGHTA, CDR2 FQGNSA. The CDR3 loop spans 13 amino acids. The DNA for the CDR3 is TGTGCCAGCAGCTTGCAGGGAAAAGAGACCCAGTACTTC. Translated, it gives CASSLQGKETQYF. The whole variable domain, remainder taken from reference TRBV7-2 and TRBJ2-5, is GAGVSQSPSNKVTEKGKDVELRCDPISGHTALYWYRQSLGQGLEFLIYFQGNSAPDKSGLPSDRFSAERTGGSVSTLTIQRTQQEDSAVYLCASSLQGKETQYFGPGTRLLVL.

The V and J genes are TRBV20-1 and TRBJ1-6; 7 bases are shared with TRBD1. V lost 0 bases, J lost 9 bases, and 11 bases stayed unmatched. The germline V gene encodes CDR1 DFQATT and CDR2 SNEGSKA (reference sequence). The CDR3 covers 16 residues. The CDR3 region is CSARDQQGPESSPLHF. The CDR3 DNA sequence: TGCAGTGCTAGAGATCAACAGGGGCCTGAGAGTTCACCCCTCCACTTT.

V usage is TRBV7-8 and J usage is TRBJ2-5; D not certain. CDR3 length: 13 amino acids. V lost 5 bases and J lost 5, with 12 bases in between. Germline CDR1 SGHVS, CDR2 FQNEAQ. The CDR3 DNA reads TGTGCCAGCAGCCAAAGGGTCCCTGAGACCCAGTACTTC. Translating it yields CASSQRVPETQYF.

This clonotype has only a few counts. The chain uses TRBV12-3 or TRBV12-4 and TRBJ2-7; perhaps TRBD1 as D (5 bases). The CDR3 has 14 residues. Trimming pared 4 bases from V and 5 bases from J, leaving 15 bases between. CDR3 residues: CASSYRPGRHEQYF. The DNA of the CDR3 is TGTGCCAGCAGTTACCGTCCAGGGCGCCACGAGCAGTACTTC.

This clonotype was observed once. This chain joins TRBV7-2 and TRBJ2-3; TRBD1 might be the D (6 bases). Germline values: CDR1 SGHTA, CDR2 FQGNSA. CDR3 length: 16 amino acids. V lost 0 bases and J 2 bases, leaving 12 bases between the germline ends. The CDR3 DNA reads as TGTGCCAGCAGCTTAGCCCAGGGGACGTACACAGATACGCAGTATTTT. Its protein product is CASSLAQGTYTDTQYF.

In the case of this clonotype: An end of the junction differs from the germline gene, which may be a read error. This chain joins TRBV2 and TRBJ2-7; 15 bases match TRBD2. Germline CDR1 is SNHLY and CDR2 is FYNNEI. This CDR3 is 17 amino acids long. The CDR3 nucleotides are TGCGCCAGCAGCCATTCGGGCGGACTAGCGGGAGGGGAAGAGCAGTACTTC. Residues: CASSHSGGLAGGEEQYF.

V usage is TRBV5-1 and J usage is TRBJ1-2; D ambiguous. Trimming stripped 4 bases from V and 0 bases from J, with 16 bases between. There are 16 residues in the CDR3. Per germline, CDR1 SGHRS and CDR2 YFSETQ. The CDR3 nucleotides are TGCGCCAGCAGCCAAGGTCGGCCAGTCGCTAACTATGGCTACACCTTC. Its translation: CASSQGRPVANYGYTF.

The CDR3 sequence is CASSYSTGGLNTGELFF. CDR3 DNA: TGTGCCAGCAGTTACTCTACGGGGGGACTGAACACCGGGGAGCTGTTTTTT. The chain has TRBV6-6 and TRBJ2-2; 7 bases are shared with TRBD2. The CDR3 is made up of 17 amino acids. CDR1 is MNHNY and CDR2 is SVGAGI in the germline V gene (reference sequence). The V segment lost 0 bases and the J segment 1 base; nucleotides outside the gene matches: 5.

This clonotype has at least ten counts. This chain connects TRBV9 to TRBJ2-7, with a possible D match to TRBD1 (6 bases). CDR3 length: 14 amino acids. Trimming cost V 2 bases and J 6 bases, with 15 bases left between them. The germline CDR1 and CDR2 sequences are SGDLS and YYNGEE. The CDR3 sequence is CASSVKGDLTEQYF. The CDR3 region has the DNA TGTGCCAGCAGCGTTAAGGGGGATCTTACCGAGCAGTACTTC.

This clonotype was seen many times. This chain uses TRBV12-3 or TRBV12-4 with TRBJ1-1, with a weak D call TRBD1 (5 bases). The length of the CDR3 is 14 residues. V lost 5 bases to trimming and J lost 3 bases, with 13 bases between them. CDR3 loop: CASSPRGTDTEAFF. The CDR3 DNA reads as TGTGCCAGCAGTCCAAGAGGGACCGACACTGAAGCTTTCTTT.

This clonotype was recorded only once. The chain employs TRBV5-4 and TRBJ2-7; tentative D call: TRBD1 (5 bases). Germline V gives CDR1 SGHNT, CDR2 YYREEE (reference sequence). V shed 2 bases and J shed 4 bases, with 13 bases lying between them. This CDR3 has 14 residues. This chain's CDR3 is CASSFETDFYEQYF. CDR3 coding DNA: TGTGCCAGCAGCTTTGAGACAGACTTTTACGAGCAGTACTTC. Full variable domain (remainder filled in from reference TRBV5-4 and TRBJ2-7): ETGVTQSPTHLIKTRGQQVTLRCSSQSGHNTVSWYQQALGQGPQFIFQYYREEENGRGNFPPRFSGLQFPNYSSELNVNALELDDSALYLCASSFETDFYEQYFGPGTRLTVT.

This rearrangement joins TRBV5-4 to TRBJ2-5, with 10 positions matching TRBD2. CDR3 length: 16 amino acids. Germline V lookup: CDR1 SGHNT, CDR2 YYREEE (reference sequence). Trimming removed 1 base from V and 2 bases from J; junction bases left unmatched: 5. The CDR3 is CASSLFSAGGQETQYF. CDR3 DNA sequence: TGTGCCAGCAGCTTGTTTTCAGCGGGAGGGCAAGAGACCCAGTACTTC.

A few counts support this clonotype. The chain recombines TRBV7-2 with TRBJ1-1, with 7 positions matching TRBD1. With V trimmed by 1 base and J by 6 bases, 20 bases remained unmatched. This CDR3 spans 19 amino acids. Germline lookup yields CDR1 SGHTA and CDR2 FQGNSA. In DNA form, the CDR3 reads TGTGCCAGCAGCTTAGTCCCCCGGGACAGAGGAATCGCGTGGTCTGAAGCTTTCTTT. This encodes CASSLVPRDRGIAWSEAFF.

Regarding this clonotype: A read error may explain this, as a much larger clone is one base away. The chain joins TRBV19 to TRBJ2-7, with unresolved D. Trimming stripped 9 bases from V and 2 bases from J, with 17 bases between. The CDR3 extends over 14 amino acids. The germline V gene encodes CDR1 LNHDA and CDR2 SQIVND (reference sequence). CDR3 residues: CASSSNRETYEQYF. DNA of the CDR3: TGTGCCAGCAGCTCGAACAGAGAAACCTACGAGCAGTACTTC. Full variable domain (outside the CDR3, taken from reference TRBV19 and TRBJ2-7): DGGITQSPKYLFRKEGQNVTLSCEQNLNHDAMYWYRQDPGQGLRLIYYSQIVNDFQKGDIAEGYSVSREKKESFPLTVTSAQKNPTAFYLCASSSNRETYEQYFGPGTRLTVT.

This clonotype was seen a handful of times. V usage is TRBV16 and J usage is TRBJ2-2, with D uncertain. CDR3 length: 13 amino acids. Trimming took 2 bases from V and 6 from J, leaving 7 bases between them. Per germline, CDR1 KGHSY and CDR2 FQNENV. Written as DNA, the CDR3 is TGTGCCAGCAGCCAACATTCAGCCGGGGAGCTGTTTTTT. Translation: CASSQHSAGELFF.

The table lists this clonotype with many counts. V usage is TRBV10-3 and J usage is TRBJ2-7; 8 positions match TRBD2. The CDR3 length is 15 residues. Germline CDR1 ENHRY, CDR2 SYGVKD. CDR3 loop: CAMKGTAGETYEQYF. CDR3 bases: TGTGCTATGAAGGGAACAGCGGGAGAGACCTACGAGCAGTACTTC.

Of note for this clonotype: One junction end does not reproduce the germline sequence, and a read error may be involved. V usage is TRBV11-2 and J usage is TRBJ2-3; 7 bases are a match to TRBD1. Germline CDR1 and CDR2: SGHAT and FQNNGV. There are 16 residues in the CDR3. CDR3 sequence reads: CASSQTTGPATDTQYF. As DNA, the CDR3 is TGCGCCAGCAGCCAGACGACAGGGCCTGCCACAGATACGCAGTATTTT.

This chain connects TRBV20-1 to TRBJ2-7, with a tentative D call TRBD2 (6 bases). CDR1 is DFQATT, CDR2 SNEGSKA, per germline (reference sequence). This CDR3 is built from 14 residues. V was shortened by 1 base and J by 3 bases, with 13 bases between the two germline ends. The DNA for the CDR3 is TGCAGTGCTAGAGTTTTGGGGGGAAACTACGAGCAGTACTTC. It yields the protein CSARVLGGNYEQYF.

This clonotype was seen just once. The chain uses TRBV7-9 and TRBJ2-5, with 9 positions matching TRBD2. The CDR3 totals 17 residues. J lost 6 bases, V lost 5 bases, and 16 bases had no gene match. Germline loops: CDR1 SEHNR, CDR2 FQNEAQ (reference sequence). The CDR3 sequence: CASSQDWREGRWKTQYF. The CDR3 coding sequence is TGTGCCAGCAGCCAAGATTGGCGGGAGGGCCGGTGGAAGACCCAGTACTTC.

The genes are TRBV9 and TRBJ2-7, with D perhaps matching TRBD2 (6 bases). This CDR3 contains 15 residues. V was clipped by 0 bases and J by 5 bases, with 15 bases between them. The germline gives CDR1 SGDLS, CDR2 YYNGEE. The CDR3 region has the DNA TGTGCCAGCAGCGTAGGTAGCGGAGGAGGACACGAGCAGTACTTC. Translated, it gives CASSVGSGGGHEQYF. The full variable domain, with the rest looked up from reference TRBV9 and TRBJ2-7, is DSGVTQTPKHLITATGQRVTLRCSPRSGDLSVYWYQQSLDQGLQFLIQYYNGEERAKGNILERFSAQQFPDLHSELNLSSLELGDSALYFCASSVGSGGGHEQYFGPGTRLTVT.

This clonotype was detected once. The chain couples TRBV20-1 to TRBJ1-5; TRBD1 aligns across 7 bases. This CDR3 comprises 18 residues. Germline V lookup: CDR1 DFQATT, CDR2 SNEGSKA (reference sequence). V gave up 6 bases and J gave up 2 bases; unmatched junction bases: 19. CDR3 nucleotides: TGCAGTGCCCGGGCGCCCCGGGACAGTAAATATCGCAATCAGCCCCAGCATTTT. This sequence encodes CSARAPRDSKYRNQPQHF.

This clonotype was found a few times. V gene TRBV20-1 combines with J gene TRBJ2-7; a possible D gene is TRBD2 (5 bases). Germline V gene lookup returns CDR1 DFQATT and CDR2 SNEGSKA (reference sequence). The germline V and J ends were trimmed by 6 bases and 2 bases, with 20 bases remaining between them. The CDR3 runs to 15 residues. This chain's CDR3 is CSAPPVGVTTYEQYF. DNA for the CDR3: TGCAGTGCCCCGCCGGTCGGGGTCACCACCTACGAGCAGTACTTC.

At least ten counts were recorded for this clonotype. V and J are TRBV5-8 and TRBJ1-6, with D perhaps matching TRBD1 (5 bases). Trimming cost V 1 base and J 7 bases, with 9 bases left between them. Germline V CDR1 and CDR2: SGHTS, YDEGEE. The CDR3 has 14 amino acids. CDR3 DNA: TGTGCCAGCAGCTTGACAGGAACAAATTCACCCCTCCACTTT. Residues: CASSLTGTNSPLHF.

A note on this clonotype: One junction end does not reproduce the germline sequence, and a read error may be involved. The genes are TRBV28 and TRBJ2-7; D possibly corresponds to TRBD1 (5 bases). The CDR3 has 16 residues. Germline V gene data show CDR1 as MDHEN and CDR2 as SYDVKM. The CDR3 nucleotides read TGTGCCAGCAGTTTATGGCAGGGTGAGCACCCCTACGAGAAGTACTTC. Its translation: CASSLWQGEHPYEKYF.

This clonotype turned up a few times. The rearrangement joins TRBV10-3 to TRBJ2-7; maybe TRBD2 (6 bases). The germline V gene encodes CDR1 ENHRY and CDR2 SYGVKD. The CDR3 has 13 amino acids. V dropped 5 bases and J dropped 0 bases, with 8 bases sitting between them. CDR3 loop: CAISLAVSYEQYF. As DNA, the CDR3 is TGTGCCATCAGTTTAGCGGTCTCCTACGAGCAGTACTTC.

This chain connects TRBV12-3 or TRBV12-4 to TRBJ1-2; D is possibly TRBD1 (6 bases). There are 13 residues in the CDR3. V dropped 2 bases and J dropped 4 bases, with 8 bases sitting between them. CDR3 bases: TGTGCCAGCAGTTTAAACAGGGTCTATGGCTACACCTTC. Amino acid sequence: CASSLNRVYGYTF.

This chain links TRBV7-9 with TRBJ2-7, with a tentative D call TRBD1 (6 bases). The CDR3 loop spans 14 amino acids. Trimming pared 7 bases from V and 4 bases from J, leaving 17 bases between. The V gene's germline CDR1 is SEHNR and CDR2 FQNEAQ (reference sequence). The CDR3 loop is CASNNEARGYEQYF. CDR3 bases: TGTGCCAGCAACAACGAGGCCAGGGGATACGAGCAGTACTTC.

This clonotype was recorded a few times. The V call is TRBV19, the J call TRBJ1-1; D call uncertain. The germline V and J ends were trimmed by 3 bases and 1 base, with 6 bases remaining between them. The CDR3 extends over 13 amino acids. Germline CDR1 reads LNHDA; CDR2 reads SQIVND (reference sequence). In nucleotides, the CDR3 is TGTGCCAGTAGTATTGCAGCGAACACTGAAGCTTTCTTT. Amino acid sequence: CASSIAANTEAFF.

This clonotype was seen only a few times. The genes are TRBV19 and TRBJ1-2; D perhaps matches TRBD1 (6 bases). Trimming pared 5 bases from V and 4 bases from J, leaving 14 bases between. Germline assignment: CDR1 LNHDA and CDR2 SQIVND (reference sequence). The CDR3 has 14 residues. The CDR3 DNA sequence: TGTGCCAGTAGTGCGAGGGGGAGCGGCTATGGCTACACCTTC. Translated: CASSARGSGYGYTF.